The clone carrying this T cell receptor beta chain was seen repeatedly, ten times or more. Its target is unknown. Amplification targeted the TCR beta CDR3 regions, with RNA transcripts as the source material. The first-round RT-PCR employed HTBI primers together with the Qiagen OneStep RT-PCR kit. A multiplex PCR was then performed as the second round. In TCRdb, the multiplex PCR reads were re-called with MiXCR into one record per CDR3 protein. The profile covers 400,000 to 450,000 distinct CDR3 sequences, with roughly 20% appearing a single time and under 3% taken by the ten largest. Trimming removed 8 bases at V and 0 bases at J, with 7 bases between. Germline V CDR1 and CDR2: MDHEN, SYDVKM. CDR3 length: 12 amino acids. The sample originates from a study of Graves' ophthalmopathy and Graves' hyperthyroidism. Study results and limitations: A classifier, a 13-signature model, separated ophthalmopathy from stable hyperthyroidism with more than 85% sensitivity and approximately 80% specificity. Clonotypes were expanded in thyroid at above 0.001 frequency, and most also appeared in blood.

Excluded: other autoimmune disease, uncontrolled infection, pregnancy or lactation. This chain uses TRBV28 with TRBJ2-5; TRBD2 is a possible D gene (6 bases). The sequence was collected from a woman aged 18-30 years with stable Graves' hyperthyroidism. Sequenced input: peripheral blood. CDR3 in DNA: TGTGCCAGCGGGGAGGACCAAGAGACCCAGTACTTC. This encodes CASGEDQETQYF.